Listed below are T cell receptor beta chains from one sample, sequenced in a study of T cells after yellow fever vaccination. One entry per CDR3 protein, called by TCRdb with MiXCR from the 5' RACE reads. This sample has 300,000 to 400,000 distinct CDR3 sequences; around 8.1% occur once, and the top ten carry 15% to 20%. The sample consisted of PBMCs, taken more than 35 days after the first yellow fever vaccination. These receptors were collected from a young man who received the YFV17D yellow fever vaccine. CDR3s include the opening cysteine and the closing phenylalanine or tryptophan. D genes are given only for firm matches. Some rows have no size entry. The others give once, few or many, or a class for an expanded clone.

J: TRBJ1-1; D: NA; V: TRBV29-1; size: NA; DNA: TGCACCGGAACGGGTCTATTAGGGGCTTTCTTT; CDR3: CTGTGLLGAFF
J: TRBJ2-3; D: NA; V: TRBV2; size: NA; DNA: TGTGCCAGCAGTGAATTGGGTCTCGGAACGCAGTATTTT; CDR3: CASSELGLGTQYF
J: TRBJ2-3; D: TRBD1; V: TRBV7-9; size: NA; DNA: TGTGCCAGCAGCCTGACAGGGGCACCTAGCACAGATACGCAGTATTTT; CDR3: CASSLTGAPSTDTQYF
J: TRBJ2-1; D: NA; V: TRBV7-2; size: many; DNA: TGTGCCAGCAGCCGCAGGGGAAGGGGGAATGAGCAGTTCTTC; CDR3: CASSRRGRGNEQFF
J: TRBJ2-5; D: TRBD2; V: TRBV7-7; size: few; DNA: TGTGCCAGCAGCTTACTTGCGTCTAGCGGTGAAGAGACCCAGTACTTC; CDR3: CASSLLASSGEETQYF
J: TRBJ1-1; D: TRBD1; V: TRBV2; size: few; DNA: TGTGCCAGCAGTGAGTCGGCAGGGGGAGCTTTCTTT; CDR3: CASSESAGGAFF
J: TRBJ2-5; D: TRBD2; V: TRBV20-1; size: few; DNA: TGCAGTGCTGCCCTGGCGGGGGGCCAAGAGACCCAGTACTTC; CDR3: CSAALAGGQETQYF
J: TRBJ1-5; D: TRBD1; V: TRBV6-1; size: NA; DNA: TGTGCCAGCAGGTCTGTGAACAGGGGGCGAGAGCCCCAGCATTTT; CDR3: CASRSVNRGREPQHF
J: TRBJ1-4; D: TRBD1; V: TRBV12-3/TRBV12-4; size: many; DNA: TGTGCCAGCAGTCCAGGGGGCGCAGATGAAAAACTGTTTTTT; CDR3: CASSPGGADEKLFF
J: TRBJ1-2; D: TRBD1; V: TRBV10-3; size: many; DNA: TGTGCCATCAGTGAGAGTGGGGGACAGGGGACCTATGGCTACACCTTC; CDR3: CAISESGGQGTYGYTF
J: TRBJ2-1; D: TRBD2; V: TRBV4-1; size: NA; DNA: TGCGCCAGCAGCCAAGGCCGGGGACTAGCGGGGGTTAATGAGCAGTTCTTC; CDR3: CASSQGRGLAGVNEQFF
J: TRBJ1-2; D: NA; V: TRBV27; size: NA; DNA: TGTGCCAGCAGTCAGGTCGCAGGGGAAAGAGGCTATGGCTACACCTTC; CDR3: CASSQVAGERGYGYTF
J: TRBJ1-5; D: NA; V: TRBV5-1; size: NA; DNA: TGCGCCAGCAGCTTCGGGGGGCGAGGGGAGCCCCAGCATTTT; CDR3: CASSFGGRGEPQHF
J: TRBJ2-4; D: NA; V: TRBV5-6; size: few; DNA: TGTGCCAGCAGCATGGTGGGCAGGGGAAACATTCAGTACTTC; CDR3: CASSMVGRGNIQYF
J: TRBJ2-1; D: NA; V: TRBV7-9; size: NA; DNA: TGTGCCAGCAGCTTACCCACAGGGTTCGAGCAGTTCTTC; CDR3: CASSLPTGFEQFF
J: TRBJ1-5; D: NA; V: TRBV20-1; size: NA; DNA: TGCAGTGCTAGACACGGGAGACCTCATCAGCCCCAGCATTTT; CDR3: CSARHGRPHQPQHF
J: TRBJ1-6; D: NA; V: TRBV18; size: NA; DNA: TGTGCCAGCTCACCAACCGCATCCTCCTATAATTCACCCCTCCACTTT; CDR3: CASSPTASSYNSPLHF
J: TRBJ1-4; D: NA; V: TRBV5-1; size: NA; DNA: TGCGCCAGCAGCTTTAGTTCGTCTACTAGTGAAAAACTGTTTTTT; CDR3: CASSFSSSTSEKLFF
J: TRBJ2-5; D: NA; V: TRBV29-1; size: many; DNA: TGCAGCGGGATCCTGGAGACCCAGTACTTC; CDR3: CSGILETQYF
J: TRBJ1-2; D: NA; V: TRBV10-2; size: few; DNA: TGCGCCAGCAGTGACAGGCGACAGGGCTACACCTTC; CDR3: CASSDRRQGYTF
J: TRBJ2-7; D: TRBD2; V: TRBV4-1; size: NA; DNA: TGCGCCAGCAGCCAAGGTGGCGGGGGGCTTTCCTACGAGCAGTACTTC; CDR3: CASSQGGGGLSYEQYF
J: TRBJ2-2; D: TRBD1; V: TRBV4-1; size: few; DNA: TGCGCCAGCAGCCTTGACAGGGTCCGAGGCGGGGAGCTGTTTTTT; CDR3: CASSLDRVRGGELFF
J: TRBJ2-7; D: NA; V: TRBV12-3/TRBV12-4; size: NA; DNA: TGTGCCAGCAGTACCCGGGCGAGGCCCTCCTACGAGCAGTACTTC; CDR3: CASSTRARPSYEQYF
J: TRBJ2-1; D: TRBD2; V: TRBV4-2; size: many; DNA: TGTGCCAGCAGCCTACATAGCGGGGAGCAGTTCTTC; CDR3: CASSLHSGEQFF
J: TRBJ2-1; D: NA; V: TRBV7-8; size: few; DNA: TGTGCCAGCAGCCCCCACCTCCAGGCCAATGAGCAGTTCTTC; CDR3: CASSPHLQANEQFF
J: TRBJ1-6; D: NA; V: TRBV4-1; size: few; DNA: TGCGCCAGCAGCCAAAGAACAGGCTCCTATAATTCACCCCTCCACTTT; CDR3: CASSQRTGSYNSPLHF
J: TRBJ2-1; D: TRBD1; V: TRBV6-2/TRBV6-3; size: few; DNA: TGTGCCAGCAGAACCCACAGGGGTAGGTCCTACAATGAGCAGTTCTTC; CDR3: CASRTHRGRSYNEQFF
J: TRBJ2-7; D: NA; V: TRBV12-3/TRBV12-4; size: NA; DNA: TGTGCCAGCAGTTCCTCGACTCCAGTCTACGAGCAGTACTTC; CDR3: CASSSSTPVYEQYF